The text below deals with one TCR beta chain. The antigen is not known. The data stem from a study of OX40 agonist ivuxolimab in advanced cancers. Study-wide points: Near-lowest levels of clonal expansion characterized partial responders at 0.1-3.0 mg/kg.

Sequencing used immunoSEQ multiplex PCR; TCRdb keeps in-frame clones, though not all of them. The sample gives about 67,000 clones, more than 70% of which show up once; about 7.9% is in the top ten. Per germline, CDR1 MDHEN and CDR2 SYDVKM. The CDR3 contains 15 residues. Deletions cut 5 bases from V and 1 base from J, with 14 bases between. The input for sequencing was CD4+ or CD8+ T cells sorted from blood, taken in a trial of the OX40 agonist ivuxolimab. This chain joins TRBV28 and TRBJ1-1; D possibly corresponds to TRBD1 (5 bases). This clonotype was obtained from an adult with an advanced solid tumor such as melanoma, head and neck, liver or kidney cancer. As DNA, the CDR3 is TGTGCCAGCAGTAGAGGAGACAGTAAGAACACTGAAGCTTTCTTT. It codes for CASSRGDSKNTEAFF.